The entry that follows covers one TCR beta chain sequence. Original data processing: Estimates of nucleated cell counts were drawn from the amplification of reference gene primers. Some clones are missing from TCRdb's copy, which holds only in-frame ones; the method was immunoSEQ multiplex PCR. Clonal size and the V and J genes are those of that table, whereas D and trimming came from the DNA. The table lists fewer than 90,000 clones, approximately 90% of them singletons. The data were obtained in a study of blood T cell repertoires in COVID-19. Study details: Specimens from acute and convalescent COVID-19 originated in the United States, Italy and Spain. T cells, B-cell-depleted T cells, or PBMCs provided the cDNA or gDNA that served as material.

The CDR3 has 16 residues. The J segment lost 1 base and the V segment lost 5 bases, leaving 7 bases of the junction unmatched. The germline gives CDR1 SNHLY, CDR2 FYNNEI. The sample taken for sequencing was peripheral blood. The rearrangement joins TRBV2 to TRBJ2-2, with 7 bases lining up with TRBD1. The TCR was taken from a woman older than 75 with active COVID-19. CDR3 amino acids: CASSSQGSMNTGELFF. The CDR3 DNA sequence: TGTGCCAGCAGTTCACAGGGGTCCATGAACACCGGGGAGCTGTTTTTT.